Here is one T cell receptor beta chain with its context. Trimming cost V 5 bases and J 5 bases, with 19 bases left between them. Germline V gene sequence: CDR1 SGHTA, CDR2 FQGTGA. This CDR3 is built from 16 residues. The data were obtained in a study of CD8 T cells in Susac syndrome. Sequencing of TCR beta was undertaken in CD8+ and CD4+ T cells derived from blood. Healthy donors served as age- and sex-matched controls. TEMRA cells were FACS-enriched, with CD8+ and CD4+ T cells isolated negatively. Random hexamers were used to reverse transcribe about 0.5 to 1 ug of RNA. immunoSEQ multiplex PCR amplified TCR beta CDR3 across 54 Vbeta, 13 Jbeta. MiXCR, applied by TCRdb to the immunoSEQ multiplex PCR reads, yields one record per CDR3 protein. The repertoire holds approximately 65,000 distinct CDR3 sequences, with 85% to 95% as singletons.

The sequenced sample was CD8+ T cells from PBMCs. The clonotype originates from a human donor in good health. J is TRBJ2-1 and V is TRBV7-3; unclear D gene. The CDR3 DNA reads as TGTGCCAGCAGCCCCCTGGGGTTCGTGACAAACAATGAGCAGTTCTTC. This sequence encodes CASSPLGFVTNNEQFF.